This T cell receptor beta chain was sequenced in a study of blood T cell repertoires in COVID-19. Overall study: The United States, Italy and Spain were the sources of the acute and convalescent COVID-19 samples. T cells, B-cell-depleted T cells, or PBMCs supplied cDNA or gDNA.

The CDR3 contains 16 residues. The germline V gene encodes CDR1 SGHDT and CDR2 YYEEEE. After removal of 0 bases from V and 4 bases from J, the junction contained 7 bases not matched to a gene. As handled by the study authors: Counts of nucleated cells, estimated from reference gene primer amplification, were obtained. The protocol was immunoSEQ multiplex PCR, while the TCRdb copy is restricted to in-frame clones and leaves out a portion. The V and J calls and clone size were taken over from that table, and D and trimming were inferred from the DNA. The sample records about 400,000 clones, about 89% being singletons.

This sequence originates from a woman aged 25 to 39 with acute or convalescent COVID-19. This chain joins TRBV5-6 and TRBJ1-1; 9 positions match TRBD1. The sequenced material came from peripheral blood. In nucleotides, the CDR3 is TGTGCCAGCAGCTTGGAGAACAGGGGGCTCGGCACTGAAGCTTTCTTT. This encodes CASSLENRGLGTEAFF.